Listed below are T cell receptor beta chains from one sample, sequenced in a study of T cell repertoires in ileal Crohn's disease. Measured with immunoSEQ multiplex PCR; TCRdb has only the in-frame clones, and not every one. Among approximately 590 clones listed, 87% were seen once. Specimen: ileal tissue. All receptors derive from an adult with Crohn's disease. CDR3s leave out the opening cysteine and the closing phenylalanine or tryptophan. Expanded clones get a size class; other rows say once, few or many, or leave the size out.

12	-	TRBV4-3	ASSQDGFSYEQY
9	-	TRBV10-2	ASSEWGPAF
16	-	TRBV27	ASTSRTGSFGLNTEAF
12	-	TRBV10-1	ASRGGRNTGELF
13	-	TRBV7-3	ASSLQAPPTDTQY
12	-	TRBV18	ATSGQTNTGELF
15	-	TRBV4-2	ASSPRTSGGSQETQY
14	-	TRBV5-1	ASSPRTGTMNTEAF
12	-	TRBV5-5	ASSPRSGGYGYT
14	-	TRBV2	ASSGRGLGGAGELF
12	-	TRBV2	ASIEGQGVYEQY
11	once	TRBV28	ASRGLMNTEAF
15	-	TRBV6-1	ASSEELTGGAGETQY
16	-	TRBV28	ASSRIPGQGADTGELF
13	-	TRBV14	ASSHTSGGAYEQY
12	-	TRBV19	ASSPQGILYGYT
13	-	TRBV7-8	ASSSWTSGGDEQF
12	-	TRBV29-1	SARRGRESNEQF
12	-	TRBV7-6	ASSLGLGQDEQF
13	-	TRBV7-8	ASSPKGAGVTEAF
11	-	TRBV29-1	SVDVQGGYEQY
11	-	TRBV25-1	ASKTVVSPWQY
13	-	TRBV9	ASSVVAGGLNEQF
13	-	TRBV6-4	ASSPTSGGAYEQY
14	-	TRBV7-3	ASSGTSGGAGETQY